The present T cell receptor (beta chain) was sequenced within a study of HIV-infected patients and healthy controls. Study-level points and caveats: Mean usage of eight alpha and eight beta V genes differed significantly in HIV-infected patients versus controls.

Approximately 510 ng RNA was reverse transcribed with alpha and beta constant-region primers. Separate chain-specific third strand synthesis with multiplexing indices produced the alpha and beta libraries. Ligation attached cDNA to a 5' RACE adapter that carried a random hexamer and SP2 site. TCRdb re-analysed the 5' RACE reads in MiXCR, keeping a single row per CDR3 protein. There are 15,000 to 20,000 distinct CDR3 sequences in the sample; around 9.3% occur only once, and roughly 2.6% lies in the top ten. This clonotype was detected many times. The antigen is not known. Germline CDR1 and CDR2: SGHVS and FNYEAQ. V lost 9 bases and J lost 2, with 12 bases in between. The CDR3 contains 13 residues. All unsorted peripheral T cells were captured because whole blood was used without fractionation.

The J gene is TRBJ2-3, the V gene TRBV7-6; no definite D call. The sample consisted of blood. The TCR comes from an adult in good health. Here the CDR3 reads CARLGGDTDTQYF. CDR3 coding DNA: TGTGCCAGACTCGGCGGAGACACAGATACGCAGTATTTT.